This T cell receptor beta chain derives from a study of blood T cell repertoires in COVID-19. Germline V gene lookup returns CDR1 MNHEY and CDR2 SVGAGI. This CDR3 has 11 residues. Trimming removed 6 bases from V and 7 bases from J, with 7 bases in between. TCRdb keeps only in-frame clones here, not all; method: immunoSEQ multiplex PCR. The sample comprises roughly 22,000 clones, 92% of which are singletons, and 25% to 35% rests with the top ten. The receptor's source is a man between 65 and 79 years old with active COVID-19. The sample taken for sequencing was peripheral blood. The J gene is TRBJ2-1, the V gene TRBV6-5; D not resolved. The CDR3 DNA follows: TGTGCCAGCAGCCCCCGGAATGAGCAGTTCTTC. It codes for CASSPRNEQFF.